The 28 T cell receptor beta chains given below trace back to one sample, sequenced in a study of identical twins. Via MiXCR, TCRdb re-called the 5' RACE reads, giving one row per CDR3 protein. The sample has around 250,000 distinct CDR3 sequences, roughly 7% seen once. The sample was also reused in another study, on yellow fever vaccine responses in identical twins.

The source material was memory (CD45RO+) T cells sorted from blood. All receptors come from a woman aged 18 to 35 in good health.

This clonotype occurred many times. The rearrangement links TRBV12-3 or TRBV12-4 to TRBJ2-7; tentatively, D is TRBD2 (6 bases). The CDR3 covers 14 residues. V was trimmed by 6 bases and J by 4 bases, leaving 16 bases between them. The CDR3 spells CASSRGTGTYEQYF. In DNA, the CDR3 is TGTGCCAGCAGCCGCGGGACCGGGACGTACGAGCAGTACTTC.

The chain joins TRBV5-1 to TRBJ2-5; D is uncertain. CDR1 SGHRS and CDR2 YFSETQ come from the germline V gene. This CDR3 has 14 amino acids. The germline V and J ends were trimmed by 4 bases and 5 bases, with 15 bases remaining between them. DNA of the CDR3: TGCGCCAGCAGCCATATGGGCCCTCTTGAGACCCAGTACTTC. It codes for CASSHMGPLETQYF.

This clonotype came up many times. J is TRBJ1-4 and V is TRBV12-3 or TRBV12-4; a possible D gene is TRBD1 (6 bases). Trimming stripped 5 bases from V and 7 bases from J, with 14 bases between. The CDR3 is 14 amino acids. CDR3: CASSLNREGEKLFF. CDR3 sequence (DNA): TGTGCCAGCAGTCTGAACAGGGAGGGTGAAAAACTGTTTTTT.

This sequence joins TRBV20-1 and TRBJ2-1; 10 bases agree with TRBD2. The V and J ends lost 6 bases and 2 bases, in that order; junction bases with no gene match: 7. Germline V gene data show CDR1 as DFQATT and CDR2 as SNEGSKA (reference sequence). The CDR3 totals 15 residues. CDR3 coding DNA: TGCAGTGCCTCGGGTAGCGGGAGGACCTACAATGAGCAGTTCTTC. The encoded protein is CSASGSGRTYNEQFF.

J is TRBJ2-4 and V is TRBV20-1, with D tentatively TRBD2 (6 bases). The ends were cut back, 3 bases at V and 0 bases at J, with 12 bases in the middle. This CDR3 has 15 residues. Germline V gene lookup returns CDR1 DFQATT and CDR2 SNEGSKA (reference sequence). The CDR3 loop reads CSASKEGGAKNIQYF. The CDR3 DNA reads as TGCAGTGCTAGCAAAGAGGGAGGAGCCAAAAACATTCAGTACTTC.

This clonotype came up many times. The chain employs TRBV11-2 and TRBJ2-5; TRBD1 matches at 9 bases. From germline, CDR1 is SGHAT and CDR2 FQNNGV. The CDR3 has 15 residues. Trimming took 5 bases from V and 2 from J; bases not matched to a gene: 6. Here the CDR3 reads CASSPGDRVQETQYF. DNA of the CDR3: TGTGCCAGCAGCCCCGGGGACAGGGTTCAAGAGACCCAGTACTTC. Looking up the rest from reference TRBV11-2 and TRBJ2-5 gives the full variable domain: EAGVAQSPRYKIIEKRQSVAFWCNPISGHATLYWYQQILGQGPKLLIQFQNNGVVDDSQLPKDRFSAERLKGVDSTLKIQPAKLEDSAVYLCASSPGDRVQETQYFGPGTRLLVL.

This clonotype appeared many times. CDR3 DNA sequence: TGTGCCAGCAGTTTGGGTGGAAACACCATATATTTT. Its translation is CASSLGGNTIYF. V and J are TRBV11-2 and TRBJ1-3; D gene uncertain. V was cut by 6 bases and J by 3 bases, with 6 bases left in between. This CDR3 spans 12 amino acids. Germline V lookup: CDR1 SGHAT, CDR2 FQNNGV.

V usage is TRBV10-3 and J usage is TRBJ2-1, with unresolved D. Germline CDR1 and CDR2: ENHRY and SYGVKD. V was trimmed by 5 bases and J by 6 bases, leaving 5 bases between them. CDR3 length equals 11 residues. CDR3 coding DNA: TGTGCCATCAGTCCGGGCAATGAGCAGTTCTTC. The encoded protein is CAISPGNEQFF.

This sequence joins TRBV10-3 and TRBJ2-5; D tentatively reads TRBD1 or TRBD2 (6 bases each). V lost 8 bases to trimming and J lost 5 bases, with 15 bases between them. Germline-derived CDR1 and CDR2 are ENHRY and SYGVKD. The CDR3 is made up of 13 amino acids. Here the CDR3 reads CAILRGAGETQYF. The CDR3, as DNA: TGTGCCATCTTGAGGGGGGCGGGTGAGACCCAGTACTTC.

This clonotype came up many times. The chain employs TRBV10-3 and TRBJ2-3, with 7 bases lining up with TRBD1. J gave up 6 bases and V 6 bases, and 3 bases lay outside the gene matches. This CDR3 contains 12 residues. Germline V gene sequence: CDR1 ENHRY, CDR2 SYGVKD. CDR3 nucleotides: TGTGCCATCAGACCACAGGGGGATACGCAGTATTTT. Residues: CAIRPQGDTQYF.

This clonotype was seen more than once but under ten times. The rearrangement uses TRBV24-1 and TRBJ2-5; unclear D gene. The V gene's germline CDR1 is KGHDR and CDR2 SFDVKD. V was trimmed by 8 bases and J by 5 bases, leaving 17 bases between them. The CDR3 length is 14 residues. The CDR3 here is CATKGSGQKETQYF. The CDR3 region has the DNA TGTGCCACCAAAGGATCGGGTCAGAAGGAGACCCAGTACTTC.

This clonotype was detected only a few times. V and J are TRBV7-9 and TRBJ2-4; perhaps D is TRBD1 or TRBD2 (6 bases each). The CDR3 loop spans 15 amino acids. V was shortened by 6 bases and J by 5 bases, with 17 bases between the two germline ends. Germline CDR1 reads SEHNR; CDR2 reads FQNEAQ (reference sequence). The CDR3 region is CASRPPGAGENIQYF. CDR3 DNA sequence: TGTGCCAGCAGACCACCGGGGGCTGGGGAAAACATTCAGTACTTC.

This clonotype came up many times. Here the CDR3 DNA reads TGTGCCAGCAGTGAATTACAGGGGTGGGACATTCAGTACTTC. Amino acid sequence: CASSELQGWDIQYF. This sequence joins TRBV6-1 and TRBJ2-4; 7 bases line up with TRBD1. The germline V gene encodes CDR1 MNHNS and CDR2 SASEGT. The CDR3 has 14 amino acids. With 2 bases clipped from V and 8 bases from J, the junction kept 6 bases outside the gene matches.

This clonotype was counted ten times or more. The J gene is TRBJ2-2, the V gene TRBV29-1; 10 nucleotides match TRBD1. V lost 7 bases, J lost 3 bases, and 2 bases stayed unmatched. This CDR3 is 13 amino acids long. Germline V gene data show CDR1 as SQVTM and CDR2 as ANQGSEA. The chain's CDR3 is CSGGTGDTGELFF. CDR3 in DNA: TGCAGCGGGGGGACAGGGGACACCGGGGAGCTGTTTTTT.

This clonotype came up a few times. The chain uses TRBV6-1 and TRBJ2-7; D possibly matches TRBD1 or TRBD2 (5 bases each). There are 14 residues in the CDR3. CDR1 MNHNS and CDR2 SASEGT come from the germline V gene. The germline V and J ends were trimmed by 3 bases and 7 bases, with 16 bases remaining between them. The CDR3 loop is CASSDSWTGQEQYV. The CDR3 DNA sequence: TGTGCCAGCAGTGACAGTTGGACGGGGCAGGAGCAGTACGTC.

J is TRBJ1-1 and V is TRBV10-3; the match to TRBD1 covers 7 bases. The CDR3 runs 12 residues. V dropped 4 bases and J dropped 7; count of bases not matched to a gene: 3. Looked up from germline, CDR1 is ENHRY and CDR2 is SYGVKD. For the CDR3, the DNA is TGTGCCATCAGTGCACAGGGGATTGAAGCTTTCTTT. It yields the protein CAISAQGIEAFF.

CDR3 DNA: TGTGCCAGCAGTCAGACACTTATGAACACTGAAGCTTTCTTT. It translates to CASSQTLMNTEAFF. The chain employs TRBV12-3 or TRBV12-4 and TRBJ1-1; D is ambiguous. The CDR3 is 14 amino acids. V was trimmed by 5 bases and J by 0 bases, leaving 10 bases between them.

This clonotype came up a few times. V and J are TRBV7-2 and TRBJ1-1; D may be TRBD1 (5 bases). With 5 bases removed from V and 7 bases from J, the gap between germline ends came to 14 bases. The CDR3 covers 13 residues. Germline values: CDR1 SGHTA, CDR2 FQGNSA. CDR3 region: CASSPGTINEAFF. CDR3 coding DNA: TGTGCCAGCAGCCCCGGGACCATAAATGAAGCTTTCTTT. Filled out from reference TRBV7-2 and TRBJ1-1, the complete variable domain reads GAGVSQSPSNKVTEKGKDVELRCDPISGHTALYWYRQSLGQGLEFLIYFQGNSAPDKSGLPSDRFSAERTGGSVSTLTIQRTQQEDSAVYLCASSPGTINEAFFGQGTRLTVV.

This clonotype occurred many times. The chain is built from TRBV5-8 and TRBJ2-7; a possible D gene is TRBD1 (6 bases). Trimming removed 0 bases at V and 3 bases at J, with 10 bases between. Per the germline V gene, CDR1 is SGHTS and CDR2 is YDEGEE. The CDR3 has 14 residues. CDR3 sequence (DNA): TGTGCCAGCAGCTTGGGGACAGCCCTCTACGAGCAGTACGTC. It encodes CASSLGTALYEQYV.

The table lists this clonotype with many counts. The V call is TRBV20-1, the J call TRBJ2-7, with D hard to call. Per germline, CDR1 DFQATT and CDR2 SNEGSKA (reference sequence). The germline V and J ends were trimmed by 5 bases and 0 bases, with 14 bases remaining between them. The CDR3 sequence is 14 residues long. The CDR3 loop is CSALKDGSSYEQYF. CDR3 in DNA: TGCAGTGCTCTAAAGGACGGAAGCTCCTACGAGCAGTACTTC.

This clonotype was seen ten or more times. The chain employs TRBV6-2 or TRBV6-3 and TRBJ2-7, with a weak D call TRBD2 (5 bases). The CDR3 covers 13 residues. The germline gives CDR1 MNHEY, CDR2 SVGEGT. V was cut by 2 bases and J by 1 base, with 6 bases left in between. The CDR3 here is CASSYRGSYEQYV. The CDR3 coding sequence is TGTGCCAGCAGTTACCGCGGGTCCTACGAGCAGTACGTC.

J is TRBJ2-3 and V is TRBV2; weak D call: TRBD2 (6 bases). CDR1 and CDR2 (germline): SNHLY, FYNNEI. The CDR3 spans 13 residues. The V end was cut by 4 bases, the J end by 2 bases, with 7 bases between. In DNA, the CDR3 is TGTGCCAGCAGTGGGGACTTCACAGATACGCAGTATTTT. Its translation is CASSGDFTDTQYF.

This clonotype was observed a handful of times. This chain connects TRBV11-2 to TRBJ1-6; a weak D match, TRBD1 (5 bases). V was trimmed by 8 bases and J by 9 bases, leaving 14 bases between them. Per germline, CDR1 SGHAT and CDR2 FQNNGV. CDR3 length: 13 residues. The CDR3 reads CASGEGVGSPLHF. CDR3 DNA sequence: TGTGCCAGCGGGGAAGGGGTTGGTTCACCCCTCCACTTT.

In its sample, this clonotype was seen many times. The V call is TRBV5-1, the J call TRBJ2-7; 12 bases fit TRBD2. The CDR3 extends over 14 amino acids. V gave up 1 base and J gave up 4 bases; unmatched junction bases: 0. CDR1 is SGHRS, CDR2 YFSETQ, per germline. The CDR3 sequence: CASSLTSGRYEQYF. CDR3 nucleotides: TGCGCCAGCAGCTTGACTAGCGGGAGGTACGAGCAGTACTTC.

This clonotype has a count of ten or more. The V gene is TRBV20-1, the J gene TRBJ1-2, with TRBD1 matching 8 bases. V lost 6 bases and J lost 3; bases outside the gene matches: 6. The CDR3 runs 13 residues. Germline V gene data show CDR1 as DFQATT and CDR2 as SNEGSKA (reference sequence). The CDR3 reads CSATGGSDYGYTF. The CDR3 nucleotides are TGCAGTGCAACAGGGGGAAGCGACTATGGCTACACCTTC.

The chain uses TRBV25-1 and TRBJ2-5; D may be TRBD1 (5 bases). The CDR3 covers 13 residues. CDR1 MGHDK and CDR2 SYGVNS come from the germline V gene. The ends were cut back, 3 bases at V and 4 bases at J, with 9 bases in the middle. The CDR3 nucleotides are TGTGCCAGCAGTGATTGGGGCTCAGAGACCCAGTACTTC. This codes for CASSDWGSETQYF.

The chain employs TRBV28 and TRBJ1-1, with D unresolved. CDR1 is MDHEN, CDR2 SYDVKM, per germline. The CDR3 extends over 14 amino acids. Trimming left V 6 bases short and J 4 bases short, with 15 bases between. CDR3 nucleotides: TGTGCCAGCAGCCCCAGGAGGGCTAGCACTGAAGCTTTCTTT. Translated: CASSPRRASTEAFF.

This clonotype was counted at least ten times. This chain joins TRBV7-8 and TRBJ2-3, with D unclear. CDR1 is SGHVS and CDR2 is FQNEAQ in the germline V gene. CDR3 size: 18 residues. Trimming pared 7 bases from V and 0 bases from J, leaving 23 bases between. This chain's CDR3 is CASTLNSARSFSTDTQYF. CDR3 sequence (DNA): TGTGCCAGCACCCTAAATTCAGCGAGGTCCTTTAGCACAGATACGCAGTATTTT.